Below are 5 T cell receptor delta chains sequenced from a single sample in a study of delta chains in infants with herpesvirus infections. Gamma-chain- and delta-chain-specific primers converted PBMC RNA into TCR cDNA. TCRdb re-called the RT-PCR reads using CATT. Of some 1,400 delta-chain clones in the sample, 25% to 30% were seen once. Sample: peripheral blood, taken at time point 1 of longitudinal follow-up. The receptors shown here come from a human donor who was a Ugandan infant, either HIV-exposed or HIV-unexposed (not recorded which).

This clone was detected a few times. V is TRAV38-2/DV8 and J is TRDJ1; D ambiguous. The CDR3 length is 17 residues. V dropped 0 bases and J dropped 1 base, with 16 bases sitting between them. Looked up from germline, CDR1 is TSESDYY and CDR2 is QEAYKQQN. This CDR3 reads CAYRSAGLPHSTDKLIF. As DNA, the CDR3 is TGTGCTTATAGGAGCGCGGGCCTCCCACACTCCACCGATAAACTCATCTTT.

The rearrangement joins TRDV1 to TRDJ1; 9 positions match TRDD3. The CDR3 is 22 amino acids. Germline V gene sequence: CDR1 TSWWSYY, CDR2 QGS. Trimming cost V 2 bases and J 5 bases; bases outside gene matches: 27. CDR3 DNA sequence: TGTGCTCTTGGGGAAGCGGAGTCTTCAGCTGGGGGATCCCCTTATTTCCGAGATAAACTCATCTTT. This codes for CALGEAESSAGGSPYFRDKLIF.

This sequence joins TRDV1 and TRDJ1, with TRDD3 matching over 10 bases. In germline, CDR1 is TSWWSYY, CDR2 QGS. V lost 1 base and J lost 1; bases outside the gene matches: 18. There are 21 residues in the CDR3. This CDR3 reads CALGEHRGPLRGIRFTDKLIF. CDR3 bases: TGTGCTCTTGGGGAACATAGGGGCCCCTTGCGGGGGATACGCTTCACCGATAAACTCATCTTT.

This chain joins TRDV2 and TRDJ1; TRDD3 matches at 9 bases. J gave up 1 base and V 0 bases, and 5 bases lay outside the gene matches. CDR3 size: 16 residues. Germline assignment: CDR1 GEAIGNYY and CDR2 EKD. The CDR3 nucleotides read TGTGCCTGTGACACCCTACTGGGGGAATCCACCGATAAACTCATCTTT. Encoded protein: CACDTLLGESTDKLIF.

This clone was counted only a few times. The chain employs TRDV1 and TRDJ1; D not resolved. The V end lost 2 bases, the J end lost 3 bases, and 7 bases lay between the germline ends. This CDR3 region has 13 residues. CDR1 and CDR2 from the germline V gene are TSWWSYY and QGS. This CDR3 reads CALGELKPDKLIF. The CDR3 DNA follows: TGTGCTCTTGGGGAATTAAAACCCGATAAACTCATCTTT.